Listed below are T cell receptor beta chains from one sample, sequenced in a study of shared clonotypes between healthy human individuals. Sequencing used immunoSEQ multiplex PCR; TCRdb keeps in-frame clones, though not all of them. The sample lists 650,000 to 800,000 clones, around 90% seen once, with roughly 22% in the top ten. Sequences were obtained from naive CD8+ T cells sorted from blood. The receptors were sampled from a man aged 25-45 years in good health. Each CDR3 is given with its conserved first and last residue. Fields, in order: J gene, V gene, D gene, CDR3 protein, CDR3 DNA. D genes are given only for firm matches.

TRBJ2-1 TRBV2 TRBD2 CAGPTSGRTYNEQFF TGTGCCGGACCTACTAGCGGGAGGACCTACAATGAGCAGTTCTTC
TRBJ1-1 TRBV10-3 . CAISEYRAGTEAFF TGTGCCATCAGTGAGTACAGGGCGGGGACTGAAGCTTTCTTT
TRBJ2-1 TRBV5-1 TRBD1 CASSYPGTGGISTYNEQFF TGCGCCAGCAGCTACCCGGGGACAGGGGGAATTAGTACCTACAATGAGCAGTTCTTC
TRBJ2-7 TRBV11-2 TRBD1 CASSFGTGNYEQYF TGTGCCAGCAGCTTCGGGACAGGGAACTACGAGCAGTACTTC
TRBJ2-7 TRBV4-3 . CASSPYWGKSGAYEQYF TGCGCCAGCAGCCCTTACTGGGGTAAATCAGGGGCCTACGAGCAGTACTTC
TRBJ2-3 TRBV11-2 . CASSLDPGGDTQYF TGTGCCAGCAGCTTAGACCCCGGGGGAGATACGCAGTATTTT
TRBJ2-2 TRBV7-9 . CASSQDLTGELFF TGTGCCAGCAGCCAAGATCTCACCGGGGAGCTGTTTTTT
TRBJ1-4 TRBV9 . CASSAAQGTVATNEKLFF TGTGCCAGCAGCGCAGCACAGGGTACGGTTGCAACTAATGAAAAACTGTTTTTT
TRBJ2-3 TRBV2 TRBD2 CASSLGLAGGPGQYF TGTGCCAGCAGCCTTGGACTAGCGGGAGGGCCGGGGCAGTATTTT
TRBJ2-7 TRBV10-3 . CAISSSIATGSYEQYF TGTGCCATCAGTAGTTCCATCGCGACAGGTTCCTACGAGCAGTACTTC
TRBJ1-5 TRBV4-1 . CASSQEEGGGQPQHF TGCGCCAGCAGCCAAGAGGAGGGGGGGGGTCAGCCCCAGCATTTT
TRBJ1-1 TRBV6-5 . CASSRFGMRVTEAFF TGTGCCAGCAGCCGGTTTGGGATGAGAGTTACTGAAGCTTTCTTT
TRBJ2-5 TRBV6-1 . CASRVAFEETQYF TGTGCCAGCAGGGTGGCCTTTGAGGAGACCCAGTACTTC
TRBJ2-1 TRBV14 TRBD2 CASRQTSASYNEQFF TGTGCCAGCAGACAGACTAGCGCCTCCTACAATGAGCAGTTCTTC
TRBJ1-4 TRBV15 . CATSGGGSGEKLFF TGTGCCACCAGCGGAGGAGGTTCAGGTGAAAAACTGTTTTTT
TRBJ1-1 TRBV19 . CASSLPGLNTEAFF TGTGCCAGTAGTCTTCCGGGTTTGAACACTGAAGCTTTCTTT
TRBJ1-5 TRBV4-1 . CASSHGGVSNQPQHF TGCGCCAGCAGCCATGGGGGGGTGAGCAATCAGCCCCAGCATTTT
TRBJ1-2 TRBV7-9 TRBD1 CASSLTQGVVYGYTF TGTGCCAGCAGCTTAACCCAGGGGGTGGTCTATGGCTACACCTTC
TRBJ2-7 TRBV10-1 . CASSEFAGVAYEQYF TGCGCCAGCAGTGAGTTTGCAGGGGTCGCCTACGAGCAGTACTTC
TRBJ2-5 TRBV6-6 . CASSLSGEMGQETQYF TGTGCCAGCTCCCTATCGGGGGAGATGGGCCAAGAGACCCAGTACTTC
TRBJ2-5 TRBV15 TRBD2 CATSGRLAGIETQYF TGTGCCACCAGCGGAAGACTAGCGGGAATAGAGACCCAGTACTTC
TRBJ1-2 TRBV28 TRBD1 CASRKDRGQNYGYTF TGTGCCAGCCGTAAAGATAGGGGGCAGAACTATGGCTACACCTTC
TRBJ2-7 TRBV6-6 TRBD1 CASSPGQSYEQYF TGTGCCAGCAGCCCGGGACAGTCCTACGAGCAGTACTTC
TRBJ2-2 TRBV2 . CASSSERTYTGELFF TGTGCCAGCAGTAGTGAGCGGACTTACACCGGGGAGCTGTTTTTT
TRBJ2-7 TRBV4-3 . CASSQDLAAYEQYF TGCGCCAGCAGCCAAGATTTAGCGGCCTACGAGCAGTACTTC
TRBJ2-3 TRBV6-1 . CASITYWGKDTQYF TGTGCCAGCATCACCTACTGGGGCAAGGATACGCAGTATTTT
TRBJ1-2 TRBV6-1 . CASSAGPRGANYGYTF TGTGCCAGCAGTGCTGGTCCCAGGGGAGCGAACTATGGCTACACCTTC
TRBJ2-7 TRBV11-2 . CASSLGGGYEQYF TGTGCCAGCAGCCTCGGGGGCGGCTACGAGCAGTACTTC
TRBJ1-2 TRBV28 . CASSFARAPYGYTF TGTGCCAGCAGTTTCGCTCGGGCCCCCTATGGCTACACCTTC
TRBJ2-4 TRBV7-9 . CASSPLRGLAKNIQYF TGTGCCAGCAGCCCCCTACGGGGGCTAGCCAAAAACATTCAGTACTTC